The 9 T cell receptor beta chains presented below share a single source sample, sequenced in a study of CD8+ T cells in alopecia areata. Treatment in this sample: oral pan-JAK inhibitor, 5-10 mg twice daily. The sequencing template was cDNA reverse transcribed from extracted RNA. Assay used: immunoSEQ multiplex PCR; TCRdb lists only in-frame clones, some missing. The sample consists of 170,000 or so clones, about 55% of them appearing once. The sequences come from CD8+ T cells sorted from blood, collected at week 24, from a patient treated with tofacitinib. These receptors were obtained from a human donor with alopecia areata.

The chain recombines TRBV4-3 with TRBJ1-2; possibly TRBD1 for D (5 bases). V was pared by 3 bases and J by 2 bases, with 19 bases between. CDR1 is LGHNA, CDR2 YSLEER, per germline. The CDR3 contains 17 residues. The CDR3 DNA reads as TGCGCCAGCAGCCAGCTAGGGGAGGTTACGGGAAACTATGGCTACACCTTC. Its translation: CASSQLGEVTGNYGYTF.

This clone was counted a few times. Just one base apart from a much larger clone, this may be a read error. Within the sample, other DNA sequences also encode this same CDR3. The chain's CDR3 is CASSNMNTEAFF. Here the CDR3 DNA reads TGTGCCAGCAGTAATATGAACACTGAAGCTTTCTTT. The chain combines TRBV27 with TRBJ1-1; D gene uncertain. This CDR3 has 12 amino acids. Trimming removed 5 bases at V and 0 bases at J, with 4 bases between. Germline loops: CDR1 MNHEY, CDR2 SMNVEV (reference sequence).

The rearrangement links TRBV29-1 to TRBJ2-3; 11 positions match TRBD2. V lost 6 bases and J lost 5; bases outside the gene matches: 4. CDR1 is SQVTM, CDR2 ANQGSEA, per germline. The CDR3 extends over 13 amino acids. CDR3 nucleotide sequence: TGCAGCGTCCCTAGCGGGGGGCGAGATACGCAGTATTTT. Amino acids: CSVPSGGRDTQYF.

As concerns this clone: The identical CDR3 is also encoded by other nucleotide sequences in the sample. This rearrangement joins TRBV11-2 to TRBJ2-7; maybe TRBD1 (6 bases). V was pared by 5 bases and J by 0 bases, with 8 bases between. In germline, CDR1 is SGHAT, CDR2 FQNNGV. There are 13 residues in the CDR3. The CDR3 DNA follows: TGTGCCAGCAGCCAGGGGAGCTCCTACGAGCAGTACTTC. Its protein is CASSQGSSYEQYF.

This clone occurred a few times. CDR3 DNA: TGTGCCAGCACCCCTGGAGGTTCTTCACCCCTCCACTTT. Translation: CASTPGGSSPLHF. The chain employs TRBV11-2 and TRBJ1-6; no clear D. Germline CDR1 reads SGHAT; CDR2 reads FQNNGV. Trimming cost V 7 bases and J 9 bases, with 13 bases left between them. This CDR3 spans 13 amino acids.

The chain combines TRBV6-5 with TRBJ1-6, with a tentative D call TRBD1 (6 bases). From germline, CDR1 is MNHEY and CDR2 SVGAGI. CDR3 size: 13 residues. V shed 6 bases and J shed 5 bases, with 8 bases lying between them. The CDR3 DNA follows: TGTGCCAGCAGAACAGGGAATAATTCACCCCTCCACTTT. Protein product: CASRTGNNSPLHF.

The genes are TRBV5-6 and TRBJ2-7; 9 positions agree with TRBD1. In germline, CDR1 is SGHDT, CDR2 YYEEEE. With V trimmed by 3 bases and J by 7 bases, 5 bases remained unmatched. The CDR3 has 13 amino acids. The CDR3 DNA reads as TGTGCCAGCAGCTCCGGGACAGGGAGGGAGCAGTACTTC. As protein: CASSSGTGREQYF.

The rearrangement joins TRBV9 to TRBJ1-2; D is perhaps TRBD1 (5 bases). V lost 0 bases to trimming and J lost 8 bases, with 8 bases between them. Germline CDR1 is SGDLS and CDR2 is YYNGEE. The CDR3 sequence is 12 residues long. CDR3 sequence: CASSVVGGGYTF. Written as DNA, the CDR3 is TGTGCCAGCAGCGTAGTTGGGGGAGGCTACACCTTC.

The chain is built from TRBV29-1 and TRBJ2-1; 7 nucleotides align to TRBD1. The CDR3 extends over 14 amino acids. V shed 3 bases and J 3 bases; nucleotides not matched to a gene: 5. CDR1 is SQVTM and CDR2 is ANQGSEA in the germline V gene. The CDR3 spells CSVDEGASYNEQFF. The CDR3 DNA follows: TGCAGCGTTGACGAGGGGGCTAGCTACAATGAGCAGTTCTTC.